The clone carrying this TCR beta chain was observed at least ten times. V lost 6 bases, J lost 2 bases, and 17 bases lay in between. CDR3 length: 16 amino acids. Germline V gene lookup returns CDR1 MDHEN and CDR2 SYDVKM. The record originates from a study of blood T cells in healthy people across ages. Primers used in a second PCR of roughly 6 to 12 cycles were a sample-barcoded 5' primer and a J-beta primer mix. MiXCR, run by TCRdb on the 5' RACE reads, gives a single entry per CDR3 protein. The sample contains 870,000 or so distinct CDR3 sequences, more than 25% of which appear only once. V and J are TRBV28 and TRBJ2-4, with D possibly being TRBD1 or TRBD2 (7 bases each). The receptor comes from an elderly woman in good health. Sequencing was performed on blood. The CDR3 loop reads CASREGGGATKNIQYF. CDR3 coding DNA: TGTGCCAGCAGAGAGGGAGGGGGCGCAACCAAAAACATTCAGTACTTC.